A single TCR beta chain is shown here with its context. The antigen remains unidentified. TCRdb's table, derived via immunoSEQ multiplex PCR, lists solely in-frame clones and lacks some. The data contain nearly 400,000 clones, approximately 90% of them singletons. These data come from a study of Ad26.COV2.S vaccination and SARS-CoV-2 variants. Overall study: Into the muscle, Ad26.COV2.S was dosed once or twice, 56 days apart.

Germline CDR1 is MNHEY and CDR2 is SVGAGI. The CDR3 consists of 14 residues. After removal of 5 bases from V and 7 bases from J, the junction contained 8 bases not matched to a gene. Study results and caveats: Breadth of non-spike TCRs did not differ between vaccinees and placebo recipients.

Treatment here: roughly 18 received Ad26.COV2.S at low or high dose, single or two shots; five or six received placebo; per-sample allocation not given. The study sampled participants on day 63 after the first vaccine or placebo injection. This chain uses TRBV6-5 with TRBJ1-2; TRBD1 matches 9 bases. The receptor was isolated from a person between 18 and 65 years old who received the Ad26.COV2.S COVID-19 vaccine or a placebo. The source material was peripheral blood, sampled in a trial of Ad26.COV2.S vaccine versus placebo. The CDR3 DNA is TGTGCCAGCAGTCCCGGGACAGGGCGGGTTGGCTACACCTTC. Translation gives CASSPGTGRVGYTF.